The 25 T cell receptor beta chains below come from one sample, sequenced in a study of blood T cells in healthy people across ages. For the second PCR, which ran for 7 to 11 cycles, a sample-barcoded 5' primer and a J-beta primer mix were used. In TCRdb, the 5' RACE reads were re-called with MiXCR into one record per CDR3 protein. The table records about 1.4 million distinct CDR3 sequences, approximately 59% of them present only once. The source material was blood. The receptors were gathered from a man younger than 35 in good health.

J is TRBJ2-7 and V is TRBV20-1; 7 bases are a match to TRBD2. CDR1 is DFQATT, CDR2 SNEGSKA, per germline (reference sequence). Trimming at V came to 7 bases and at J to 3 bases, leaving 9 bases not matched to a gene. The CDR3 length is 13 residues. In DNA form, the CDR3 reads TGCAGTGTCCCGACGGGGGGTTACTACGAGCAGTACTTC. This codes for CSVPTGGYYEQYF.

The CDR3 sequence is CASSPSLGASTDTQYF. CDR3 nucleotides: TGTGCCAGCAGTCCCTCTCTTGGGGCCAGCACAGATACGCAGTATTTT. J is TRBJ2-3 and V is TRBV27; D is possibly TRBD1 (5 bases). The ends were cut back, 5 bases at V and 0 bases at J, with 15 bases in the middle. The CDR3 totals 16 residues. Germline V gene data show CDR1 as MNHEY and CDR2 as SMNVEV (reference sequence).

The genes are TRBV6-5 and TRBJ2-1; 8 positions match TRBD2. This CDR3 has 13 residues. From germline, CDR1 is MNHEY and CDR2 SVGAGI. V lost 8 bases to trimming and J lost 6 bases; unmatched junction nucleotides: 6. For the CDR3, the DNA is TGTGCCAGCCGGGGACTAGACACCAATGAGCAGTTCTTC. Translating gives CASRGLDTNEQFF.

The CDR3 protein is CSASGPSGIDEQFF. The CDR3 nucleotides are TGCAGTGCGAGCGGCCCTAGCGGGATTGATGAGCAGTTCTTC. The gene calls are TRBV20-1 and TRBJ2-1; 9 bases match TRBD2. This CDR3 has 14 residues. V dropped 6 bases and J dropped 8; count of bases not matched to a gene: 11. Germline-derived CDR1 and CDR2 are DFQATT and SNEGSKA (reference sequence).

The rearrangement links TRBV10-3 to TRBJ2-1; D might be TRBD1 (6 bases). With 8 bases removed from V and 7 bases from J, the gap between germline ends came to 15 bases. Germline V gene lookup returns CDR1 ENHRY and CDR2 SYGVKD. The CDR3 totals 13 residues. CDR3 amino acids: CAISPGASNEQFF. Written as DNA, the CDR3 is TGTGCCATCTCGCCAGGGGCTTCTAATGAGCAGTTCTTC.

The chain combines TRBV5-5 with TRBJ2-3; D call uncertain. This CDR3 has 16 residues. Germline CDR1 reads SGHKS; CDR2 reads YYEKEE (reference sequence). The V gene lost 2 bases and the J gene lost 0 bases, with 13 bases spanning the gap. The CDR3 spells CASSFDRTASTDTQYF. For the CDR3, the DNA is TGTGCCAGCAGCTTTGACCGAACAGCTAGCACAGATACGCAGTATTTT.

The chain couples TRBV25-1 to TRBJ1-1, with D unclear. The V end lost 3 bases, the J end lost 4 bases, and 9 bases lay between the germline ends. The CDR3 has 13 residues. Looked up from germline, CDR1 is MGHDK and CDR2 is SYGVNS. The CDR3 loop is CASSDMSGTEAFF. DNA of the CDR3: TGTGCCAGCAGTGACATGAGTGGCACTGAAGCTTTCTTT.

The chain employs TRBV20-1 and TRBJ2-1; the match to TRBD2 covers 11 bases. Germline loops: CDR1 DFQATT, CDR2 SNEGSKA (reference sequence). Trimming cost V 1 base and J 8 bases; bases outside gene matches: 4. CDR3 length: 14 residues. DNA of the CDR3: TGCAGTGCTAGAGCTAGCGGGGGGTGGGATGAGCAGTTCTTC. Translating it yields CSARASGGWDEQFF.

This clonotype came up a few times. V gene TRBV27 combines with J gene TRBJ2-7; possibly TRBD2 for D (6 bases). V was pared by 3 bases and J by 0 bases, with 12 bases between. The germline V gene encodes CDR1 MNHEY and CDR2 SMNVEV (reference sequence). The CDR3 contains 15 residues. The CDR3 nucleotides read TGTGCCAGCAGTTTCTCAGGGACTGTCTCCTACGAGCAGTACTTC. Protein product: CASSFSGTVSYEQYF.

The rearrangement joins TRBV7-2 to TRBJ2-3; 10 bases align to TRBD2. In germline, CDR1 is SGHTA, CDR2 FQGNSA. The CDR3 is 16 residues long. With V trimmed by 5 bases and J by 3 bases, 8 bases remained unmatched. The CDR3 DNA reads as TGTGCCAGCAGCCGTCTAGCGGGAGTAGTAACAGATACGCAGTATTTT. Its protein is CASSRLAGVVTDTQYF.

This chain uses TRBV10-3 with TRBJ2-7, with 11 bases aligning to TRBD1. This CDR3 has 16 residues. The germline V gene encodes CDR1 ENHRY and CDR2 SYGVKD. With V trimmed by 4 bases and J by 6 bases, 11 bases remained unmatched. The CDR3 protein is CAISGTGGFLRSEQYF. The CDR3 nucleotides are TGTGCCATCAGTGGGACAGGGGGCTTTTTAAGGTCCGAGCAGTACTTC.

This clonotype has a handful of counts. The chain recombines TRBV4-2 with TRBJ1-2; tentative D call: TRBD1 (5 bases). The germline V gene encodes CDR1 LGHNA and CDR2 YNFKEQ. The CDR3 totals 15 residues. Trimming stripped 0 bases from V and 8 bases from J, with 16 bases between. CDR3 region: CASSQDWGTEPGYTF. In nucleotides, the CDR3 is TGTGCCAGCAGCCAAGATTGGGGGACGGAGCCGGGCTACACCTTC.

A remark on this clonotype: One end of the junction varies from germline; a read error may be responsible. This sequence joins TRBV6-2 or TRBV6-3 and TRBJ2-2; 10 bases fit TRBD2. The CDR3 spans 14 residues. Germline values: CDR1 MNHEY, CDR2 SVGEGT. CDR3 region: CACRSGGASGELFF. CDR3 DNA sequence: TGTGCCTGCAGGAGCGGGGGGGCCTCCGGGGAGCTGTTTTTT.

V and J are TRBV4-1 and TRBJ2-3; 10 nucleotides align to TRBD2. Germline CDR1 reads MGHRA; CDR2 reads YSYEKL. Trimming took 5 bases from V and 5 from J; bases not matched to a gene: 19. CDR3 length: 19 amino acids. The CDR3 sequence: CASSAWEAGGPGVGDTQYF. The CDR3 nucleotides read TGCGCCAGCAGCGCCTGGGAAGCGGGGGGGCCTGGGGTCGGAGATACGCAGTATTTT.

J is TRBJ1-1 and V is TRBV7-2; D is unclear. Germline assignment: CDR1 SGHTA and CDR2 FQGNSA. CDR3 length: 13 residues. Trimming stripped 7 bases from V and 2 bases from J, with 11 bases between. The CDR3 loop is CASTSWENTEAFF. In DNA form, the CDR3 reads TGTGCCAGCACCTCGTGGGAAAACACTGAAGCTTTCTTT.

Comment on this clonotype: This sequence may be a read error, since a much larger clone differs from it by one base. The chain combines TRBV29-1 with TRBJ2-1, with D uncertain. Germline V CDR1 and CDR2: SQVTM, ANQGSEA. The CDR3 sequence is 13 residues long. V lost 4 bases and J 6 bases, leaving 13 bases between the germline ends. The CDR3 DNA follows: TGCAGCGTTGCTCGAGACCCATCCAATGAGCAGTTCTTC. It is translated as CSVARDPSNEQFF.

The chain couples TRBV12-3 or TRBV12-4 to TRBJ2-1, with D unclear. The CDR3 covers 14 residues. The ends were cut back, 0 bases at V and 2 bases at J, with 5 bases in the middle. DNA for the CDR3: TGTGCCAGCAGTTTAGCGACCCCCTACAATGAGCAGTTCTTC. Its translation: CASSLATPYNEQFF.

The CDR3: CASIQLAGGINEQFF. The CDR3 DNA is TGCGCCAGCATCCAACTAGCGGGAGGGATTAATGAGCAGTTCTTC. The chain links TRBV5-1 to TRBJ2-1; 13 bases line up with TRBD2. Germline CDR1 SGHRS, CDR2 YFSETQ. This CDR3 has 15 amino acids. Trimming removed 6 bases from V and 7 bases from J; junction bases left unmatched: 7.

This clonotype appeared a few times. The chain is built from TRBV7-2 and TRBJ1-2, with TRBD1 matching 8 bases. Germline values: CDR1 SGHTA, CDR2 FQGNSA. The CDR3 has 17 residues. V shed 5 bases and J 5 bases; nucleotides not matched to a gene: 16. The CDR3 DNA is TGTGCCAGCAGCCCGTACCTCGACAGGGGTAAAGGATATGGCTACACCTTC. Translated, it gives CASSPYLDRGKGYGYTF.

The J gene is TRBJ2-1, the V gene TRBV29-1; D might be TRBD1 or TRBD2, each matching 6 bases. This CDR3 spans 13 amino acids. In germline, CDR1 is SQVTM, CDR2 ANQGSEA. Trimming stripped 4 bases from V and 10 bases from J, with 17 bases between. CDR3 residues: CSVGRGLGYEQFF. For the CDR3, the DNA is TGCAGCGTTGGTCGGGGGCTGGGATACGAGCAGTTCTTC.

The genes are TRBV25-1 and TRBJ1-6; D perhaps matches TRBD1 (6 bases). Looked up from germline, CDR1 is MGHDK and CDR2 is SYGVNS. The CDR3 runs to 12 residues. Trimming shortened V by 3 bases and J by 13 bases, and 10 bases separated the two germline ends. CDR3: CASSEGAQPLHF. The CDR3 bases are TGTGCCAGCAGTGAGGGGGCCCAGCCCCTCCACTTT.

The V call is TRBV7-6, the J call TRBJ2-7; 8 bases align to TRBD2. Looked up from germline, CDR1 is SGHVS and CDR2 is FNYEAQ. The CDR3 covers 16 residues. V was pared by 2 bases and J by 4 bases, with 10 bases of the junction left unmatched. The CDR3 loop is CASSLSLLAEPYEQYF. The CDR3 DNA reads TGTGCCAGCAGCTTAAGCCTACTAGCGGAACCTTACGAGCAGTACTTC. Variable domain in full (rest from reference TRBV7-6 and TRBJ2-7): GAGVSQSPRYKVTKRGQDVALRCDPISGHVSLYWYRQALGQGPEFLTYFNYEAQQDKSGLPNDRFSAERPEGSISTLTIQRTEQRDSAMYRCASSLSLLAEPYEQYFGPGTRLTVT.

This chain uses TRBV5-1 with TRBJ2-1; 7 bases align to TRBD2. The CDR3 sequence is 18 residues long. Germline CDR1 and CDR2: SGHRS and YFSETQ. The J segment lost 3 bases and the V segment lost 4 bases, leaving 16 bases of the junction unmatched. DNA of the CDR3: TGCGCCAGCAGCAACGGACTAGTGGGAGGCCGAAACTACAATGAGCAGTTCTTC. It codes for CASSNGLVGGRNYNEQFF. The full variable domain, in which reference TRBV5-1 and TRBJ2-1 provide the parts outside the CDR3, is KAGVTQTPRYLIKTRGQQVTLSCSPISGHRSVSWYQQTPGQGLQFLFEYFSETQRNKGNFPGRFSGRQFSNSRSEMNVSTLELGDSALYLCASSNGLVGGRNYNEQFFGPGTRLTVL.

V and J are TRBV20-1 and TRBJ2-7; D is ambiguous. The CDR3 runs to 13 residues. With 1 base removed from V and 4 bases from J, the gap between germline ends came to 11 bases. Germline CDR1 reads DFQATT; CDR2 reads SNEGSKA (reference sequence). CDR3 in amino acids: CSARGYVGYEQYF. As DNA, the CDR3 is TGCAGTGCTAGAGGGTACGTGGGATACGAGCAGTACTTC.

This clonotype has just a few counts. V is TRBV25-1 and J is TRBJ1-6; possibly TRBD1 for D (6 bases). Trimming stripped 6 bases from V and 7 bases from J, with 19 bases between. Per germline, CDR1 MGHDK and CDR2 SYGVNS. The CDR3 extends over 16 amino acids. This CDR3 is CASRLSGDTLNSPLHF. CDR3 DNA: TGTGCCAGCAGGCTTTCGGGGGACACGCTCAATTCACCCCTCCACTTT.